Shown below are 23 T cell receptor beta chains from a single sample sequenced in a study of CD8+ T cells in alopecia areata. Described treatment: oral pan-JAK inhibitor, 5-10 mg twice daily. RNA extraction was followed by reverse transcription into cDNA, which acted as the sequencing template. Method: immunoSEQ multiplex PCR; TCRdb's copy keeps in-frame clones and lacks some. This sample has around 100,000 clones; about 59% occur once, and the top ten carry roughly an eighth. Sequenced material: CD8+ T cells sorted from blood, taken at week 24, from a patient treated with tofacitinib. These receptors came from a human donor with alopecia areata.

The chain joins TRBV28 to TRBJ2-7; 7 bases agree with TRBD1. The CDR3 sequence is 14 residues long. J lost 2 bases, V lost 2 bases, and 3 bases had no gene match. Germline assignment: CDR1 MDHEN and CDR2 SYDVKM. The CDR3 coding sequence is TGTGCCAGCAGTTTAAGGGACAGCACCTACGAGCAGTACTTC. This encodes CASSLRDSTYEQYF.

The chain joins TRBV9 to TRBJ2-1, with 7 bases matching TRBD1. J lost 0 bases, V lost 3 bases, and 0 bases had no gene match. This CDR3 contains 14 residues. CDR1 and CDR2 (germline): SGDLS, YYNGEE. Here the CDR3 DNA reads TGTGCCAGCAGCGACAGGGGCTCCTACAATGAGCAGTTCTTC. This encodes CASSDRGSYNEQFF.

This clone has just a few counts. CDR3 in amino acids: CATSRDRLGDKAYF. The CDR3, as DNA: TGTGCCACCAGCAGAGATAGGCTCGGGGACAAGGCGTACTTC. V usage is TRBV15 and J usage is TRBJ2-5; TRBD1 is a possible D gene (6 bases). Germline V CDR1 and CDR2: LNHNV, YYDKDF (reference sequence). The V gene lost 0 bases and the J gene lost 13 bases, with 18 bases spanning the gap. This CDR3 spans 14 amino acids.

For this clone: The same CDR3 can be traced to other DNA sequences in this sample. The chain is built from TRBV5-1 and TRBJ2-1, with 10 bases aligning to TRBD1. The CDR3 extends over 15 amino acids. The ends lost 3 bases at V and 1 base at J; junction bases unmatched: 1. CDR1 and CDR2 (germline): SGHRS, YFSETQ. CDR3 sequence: CASSWTGGSYNEQFF. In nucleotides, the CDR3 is TGCGCCAGCAGCTGGACAGGGGGGTCCTACAATGAGCAGTTCTTC.

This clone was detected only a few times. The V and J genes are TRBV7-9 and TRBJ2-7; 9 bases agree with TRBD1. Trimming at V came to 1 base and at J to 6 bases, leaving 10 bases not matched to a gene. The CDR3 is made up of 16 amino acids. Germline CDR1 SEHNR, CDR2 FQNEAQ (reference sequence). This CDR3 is CASSLGPGTGSGEQYF. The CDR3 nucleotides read TGTGCCAGCAGCTTAGGTCCCGGGACAGGGTCCGGCGAGCAGTACTTC.

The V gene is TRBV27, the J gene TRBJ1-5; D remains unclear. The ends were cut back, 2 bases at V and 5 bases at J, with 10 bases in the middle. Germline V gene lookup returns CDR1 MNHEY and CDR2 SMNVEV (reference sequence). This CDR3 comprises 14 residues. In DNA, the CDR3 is TGTGCCAGCAGTTTAAATATCGGTGATCAGCCCCAGCATTTT. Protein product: CASSLNIGDQPQHF.

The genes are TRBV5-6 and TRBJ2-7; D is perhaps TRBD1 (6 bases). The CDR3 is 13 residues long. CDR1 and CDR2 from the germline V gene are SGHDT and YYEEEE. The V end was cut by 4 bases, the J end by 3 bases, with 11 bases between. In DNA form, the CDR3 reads TGTGCCAGCAGCCTAGGACAGCTCTACGAGCAGTACTTC. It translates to CASSLGQLYEQYF.

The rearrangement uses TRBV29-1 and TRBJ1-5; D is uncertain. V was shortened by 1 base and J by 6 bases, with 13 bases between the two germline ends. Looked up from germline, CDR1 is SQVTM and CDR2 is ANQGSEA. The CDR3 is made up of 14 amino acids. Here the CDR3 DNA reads TGCAGCGTTGAAGTGGAGGAAGAGGGTCAGCCCCAGCATTTT. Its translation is CSVEVEEEGQPQHF.

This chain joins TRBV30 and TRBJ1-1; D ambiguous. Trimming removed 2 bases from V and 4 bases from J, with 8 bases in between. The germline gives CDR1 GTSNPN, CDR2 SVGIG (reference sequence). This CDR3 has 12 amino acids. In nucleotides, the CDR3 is TGTGCCTGGAGTCGAGGATCCACTGAAGCTTTCTTT. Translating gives CAWSRGSTEAFF.

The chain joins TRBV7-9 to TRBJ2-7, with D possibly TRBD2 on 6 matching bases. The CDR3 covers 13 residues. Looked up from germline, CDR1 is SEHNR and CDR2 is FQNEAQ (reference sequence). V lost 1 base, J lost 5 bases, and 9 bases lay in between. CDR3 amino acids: CASSLEAGNEQYF. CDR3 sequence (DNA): TGTGCCAGCAGCTTAGAGGCGGGGAACGAGCAGTACTTC. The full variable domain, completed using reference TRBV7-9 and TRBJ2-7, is DTGVSQNPRHKITKRGQNVTFRCDPISEHNRLYWYRQTLGQGPEFLTYFQNEAQLEKSRLLSDRFSAERPKGSFSTLEIQRTEQGDSAMYLCASSLEAGNEQYFGPGTRLTVT.

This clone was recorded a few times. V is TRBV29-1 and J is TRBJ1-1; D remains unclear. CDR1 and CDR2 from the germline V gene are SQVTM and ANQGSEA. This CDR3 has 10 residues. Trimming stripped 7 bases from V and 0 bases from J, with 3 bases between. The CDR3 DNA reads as TGCAGCGCCTTGAACACTGAAGCTTTCTTT. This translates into CSALNTEAFF.

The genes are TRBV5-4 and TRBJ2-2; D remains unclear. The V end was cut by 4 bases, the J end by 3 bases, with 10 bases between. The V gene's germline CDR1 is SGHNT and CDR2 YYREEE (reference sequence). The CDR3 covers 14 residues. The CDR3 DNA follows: TGTGCCAGCAGCCAAGAAATGGACACCGGGGAGCTGTTTTTT. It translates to CASSQEMDTGELFF.

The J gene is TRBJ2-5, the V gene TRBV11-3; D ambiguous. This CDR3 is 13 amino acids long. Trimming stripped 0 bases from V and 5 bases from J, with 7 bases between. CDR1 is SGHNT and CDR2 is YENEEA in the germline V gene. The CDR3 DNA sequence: TGTGCCAGCAGCTTAGACCTCCGGGAGACCCAGTACTTC. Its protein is CASSLDLRETQYF.

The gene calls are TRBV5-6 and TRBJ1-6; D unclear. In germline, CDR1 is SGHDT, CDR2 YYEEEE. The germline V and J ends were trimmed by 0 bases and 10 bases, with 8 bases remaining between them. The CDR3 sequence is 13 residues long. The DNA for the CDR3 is TGTGCCAGCAGCTTGGACCCGGAGTCACCCCTCCACTTT. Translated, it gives CASSLDPESPLHF.

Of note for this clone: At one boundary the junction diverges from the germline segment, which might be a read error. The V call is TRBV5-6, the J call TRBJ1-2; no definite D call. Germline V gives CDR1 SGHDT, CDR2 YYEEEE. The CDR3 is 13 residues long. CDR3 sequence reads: CASNLGGNYGYTF. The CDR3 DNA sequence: TGTGCCAGCAACTTGGGAGGGAACTATGGCTACACCTTC. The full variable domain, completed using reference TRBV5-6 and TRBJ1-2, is DAGVTQSPTHLIKTRGQQVTLRCSPKSGHDTVSWYQQALGQGPQFIFQYYEEEERQRGNFPDRFSGHQFPNYSSELNVNALLLGDSALYLCASNLGGNYGYTFGSGTRLTVV.

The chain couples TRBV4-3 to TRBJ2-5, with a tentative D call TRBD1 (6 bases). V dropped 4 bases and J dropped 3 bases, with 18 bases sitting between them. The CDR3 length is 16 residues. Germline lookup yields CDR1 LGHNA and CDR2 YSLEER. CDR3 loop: CASSRLTGTPKETQYF. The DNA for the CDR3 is TGCGCCAGCAGCCGATTAACCGGGACACCGAAAGAGACCCAGTACTTC.

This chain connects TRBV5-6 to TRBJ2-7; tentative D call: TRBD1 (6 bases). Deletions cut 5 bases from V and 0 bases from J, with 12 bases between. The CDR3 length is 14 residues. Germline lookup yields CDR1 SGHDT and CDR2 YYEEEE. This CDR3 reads CASSSQGYSYEQYF. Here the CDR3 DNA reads TGTGCCAGCAGTTCGCAGGGGTACTCCTACGAGCAGTACTTC.

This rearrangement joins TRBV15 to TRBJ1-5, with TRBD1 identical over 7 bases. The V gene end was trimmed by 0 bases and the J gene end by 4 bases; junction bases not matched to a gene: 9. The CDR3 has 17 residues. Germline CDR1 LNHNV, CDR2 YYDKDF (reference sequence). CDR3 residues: CATSRDRRGGRNQPQHF. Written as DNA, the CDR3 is TGTGCCACCAGCAGAGATCGGCGAGGGGGCAGAAATCAGCCCCAGCATTTT.

CDR3 residues: CASSFRPRGQETQYF. The CDR3 bases are TGTGCCAGCAGCTTTAGACCCAGAGGCCAAGAGACCCAGTACTTC. V is TRBV7-9 and J is TRBJ2-5; D ambiguous. Trimming removed 3 bases from V and 1 base from J, with 12 bases in between. The V gene's germline CDR1 is SEHNR and CDR2 FQNEAQ (reference sequence). This CDR3 region has 15 residues.

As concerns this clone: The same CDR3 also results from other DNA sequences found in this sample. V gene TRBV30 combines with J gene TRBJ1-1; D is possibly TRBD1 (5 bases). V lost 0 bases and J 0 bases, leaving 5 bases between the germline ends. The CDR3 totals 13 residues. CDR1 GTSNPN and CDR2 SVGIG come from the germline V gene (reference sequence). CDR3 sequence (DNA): TGTGCCTGGAGTGTGGGGGTGAACACTGAAGCTTTCTTT. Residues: CAWSVGVNTEAFF.

This CDR3 is CASSGDLSPLHF. The CDR3 region has the DNA TGTGCCAGCAGCGGCGATCTGAGCCCCCTCCACTTT. This chain joins TRBV7-9 and TRBJ1-6; D gene ambiguous. This CDR3 is built from 12 residues. Trimming cost V 5 bases and J 13 bases, with 12 bases left between them. The germline gives CDR1 SEHNR, CDR2 FQNEAQ (reference sequence).

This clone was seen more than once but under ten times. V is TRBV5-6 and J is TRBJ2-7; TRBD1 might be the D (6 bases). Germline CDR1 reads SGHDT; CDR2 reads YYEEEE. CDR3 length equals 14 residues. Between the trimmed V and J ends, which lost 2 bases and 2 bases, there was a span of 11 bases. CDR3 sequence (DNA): TGTGCCAGCAGCTTTTTGGACAGCGCCTACGAGCAGTACTTC. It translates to CASSFLDSAYEQYF. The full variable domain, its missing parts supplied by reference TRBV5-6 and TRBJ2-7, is DAGVTQSPTHLIKTRGQQVTLRCSPKSGHDTVSWYQQALGQGPQFIFQYYEEEERQRGNFPDRFSGHQFPNYSSELNVNALLLGDSALYLCASSFLDSAYEQYFGPGTRLTVT.

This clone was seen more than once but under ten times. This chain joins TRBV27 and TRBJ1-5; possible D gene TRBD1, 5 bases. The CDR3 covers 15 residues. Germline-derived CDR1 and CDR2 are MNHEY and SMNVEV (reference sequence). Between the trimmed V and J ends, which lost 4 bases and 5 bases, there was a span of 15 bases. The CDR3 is CASSSRAPGDQPQHF. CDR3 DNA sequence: TGTGCCAGCAGTTCGAGGGCCCCGGGGGATCAGCCCCAGCATTTT.